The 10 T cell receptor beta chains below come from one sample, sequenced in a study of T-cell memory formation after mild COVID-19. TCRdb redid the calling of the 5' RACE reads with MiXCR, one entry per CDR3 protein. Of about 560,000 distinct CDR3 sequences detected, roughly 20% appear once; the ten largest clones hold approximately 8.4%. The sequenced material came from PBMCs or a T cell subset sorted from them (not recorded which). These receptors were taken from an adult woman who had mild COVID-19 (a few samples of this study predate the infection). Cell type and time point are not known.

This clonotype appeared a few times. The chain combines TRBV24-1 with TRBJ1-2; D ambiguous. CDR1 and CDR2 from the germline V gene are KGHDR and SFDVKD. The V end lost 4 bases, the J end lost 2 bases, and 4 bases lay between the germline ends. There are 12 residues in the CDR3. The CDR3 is CATSEQNYGYTF. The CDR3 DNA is TGTGCCACCAGTGAACAGAACTATGGCTACACCTTC.

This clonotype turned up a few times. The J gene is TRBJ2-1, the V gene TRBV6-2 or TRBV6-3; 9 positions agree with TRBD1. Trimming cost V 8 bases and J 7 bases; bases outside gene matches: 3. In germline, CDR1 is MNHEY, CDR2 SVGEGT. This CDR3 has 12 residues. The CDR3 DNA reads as TGTGCCAGCCTGGACAGGGGAAATGAGCAGTTCTTC. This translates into CASLDRGNEQFF.

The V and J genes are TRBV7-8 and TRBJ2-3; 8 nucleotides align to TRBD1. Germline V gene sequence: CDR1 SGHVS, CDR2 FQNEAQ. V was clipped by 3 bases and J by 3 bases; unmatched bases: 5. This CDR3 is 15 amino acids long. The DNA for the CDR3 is TGTGCCAGCAGCTTGCAGGGGGCGCTTACAGATACGCAGTATTTT. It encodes CASSLQGALTDTQYF.

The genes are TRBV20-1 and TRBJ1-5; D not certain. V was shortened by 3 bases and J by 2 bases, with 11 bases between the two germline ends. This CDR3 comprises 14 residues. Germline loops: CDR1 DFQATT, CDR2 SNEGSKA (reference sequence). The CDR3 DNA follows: TGCAGTGCTAGCCCCGGGAATGGCAATCAGCCCCAGCATTTT. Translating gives CSASPGNGNQPQHF.

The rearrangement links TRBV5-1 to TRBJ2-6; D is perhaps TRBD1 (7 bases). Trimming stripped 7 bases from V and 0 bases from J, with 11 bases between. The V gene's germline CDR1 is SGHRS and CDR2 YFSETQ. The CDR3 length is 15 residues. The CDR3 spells CASAGQSSGANVLTF. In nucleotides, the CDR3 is TGCGCCAGCGCGGGACAGTCCTCTGGGGCCAACGTCCTGACTTTC.

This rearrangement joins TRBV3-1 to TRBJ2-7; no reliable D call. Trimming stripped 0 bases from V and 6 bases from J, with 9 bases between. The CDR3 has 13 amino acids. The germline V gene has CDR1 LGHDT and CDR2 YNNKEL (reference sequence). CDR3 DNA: TGTGCCAGCAGCCAAGACGCACGTTTCGAGCAGTACTTC. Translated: CASSQDARFEQYF.

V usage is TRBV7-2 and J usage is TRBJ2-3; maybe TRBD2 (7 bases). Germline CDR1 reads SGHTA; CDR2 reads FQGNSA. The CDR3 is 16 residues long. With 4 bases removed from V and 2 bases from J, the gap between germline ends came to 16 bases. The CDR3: CASSSKGGWDTDTQYF. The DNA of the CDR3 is TGTGCCAGCAGCTCCAAGGGGGGGTGGGACACAGATACGCAGTATTTT.

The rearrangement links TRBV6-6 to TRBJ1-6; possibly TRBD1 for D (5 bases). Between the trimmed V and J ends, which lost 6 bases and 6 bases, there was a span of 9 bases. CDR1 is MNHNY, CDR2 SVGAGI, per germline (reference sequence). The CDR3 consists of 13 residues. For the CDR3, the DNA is TGTGCCAGCAGCGGGGGTCTTAATTCACCCCTCCACTTT. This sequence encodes CASSGGLNSPLHF.

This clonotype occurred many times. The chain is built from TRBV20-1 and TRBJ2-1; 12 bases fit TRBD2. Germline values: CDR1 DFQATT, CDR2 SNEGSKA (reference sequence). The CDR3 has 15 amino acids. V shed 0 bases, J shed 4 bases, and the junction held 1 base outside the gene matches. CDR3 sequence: CSARDGLAGYNEQFF. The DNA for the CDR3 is TGCAGTGCTAGAGATGGACTAGCGGGGTACAATGAGCAGTTCTTC.

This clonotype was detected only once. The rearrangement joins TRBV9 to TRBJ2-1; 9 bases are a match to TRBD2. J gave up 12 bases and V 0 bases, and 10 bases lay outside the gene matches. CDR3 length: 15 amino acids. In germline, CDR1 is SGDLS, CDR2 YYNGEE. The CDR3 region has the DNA TGTGCCAGCAGCGTAGAAGGGACTAGCCGGATCCGGCAGTTCTTC. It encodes CASSVEGTSRIRQFF.